This T cell receptor (beta chain) stems from a study of T cell responses to AZD1222 COVID-19 vaccine. Study-wide background: Pooled together were second doses at about 4 or about 12 weeks. Study-wide results and caveats: Repertoire sampling was restricted to post-peak T cell response timepoints.

Produced via immunoSEQ multiplex PCR; TCRdb's table is partial and in-frame only. The table shows fewer than 65,000 clones, with 84% occurring only once. Germline CDR1 is SGHVS and CDR2 is FQNEAQ. CDR3 length equals 15 residues. Between the trimmed V and J ends, which lost 0 bases and 2 bases, there was a span of 10 bases. Comments on this clone: The antigen is undetermined.

This clonotype was sampled from an adult in good health. This chain joins TRBV7-8 and TRBJ1-2; possible D gene TRBD1, 6 bases. This material consisted of peripheral blood, taken on day 0 of AZD1222 vaccination. The chain's CDR3 is CASSLAGTPNYGYTF. In DNA form, the CDR3 reads TGTGCCAGCAGCTTAGCCGGGACACCAAACTATGGCTACACCTTC.